This is a list of T cell receptor beta chains from one sample in a study of T-cell memory formation after mild COVID-19. TCRdb reanalysed the 5' RACE reads using MiXCR and keeps one entry per CDR3 protein. The sample yields over 500,000 distinct CDR3 sequences, roughly 17% seen once. The sequenced sample consisted of PBMCs or a T cell subset sorted from them (not recorded which). All receptors come from an adult woman who had mild COVID-19 (a few samples of this study predate the infection). Cell type and time point are not known. Both conserved end residues are part of each CDR3. A D gene is named only where the DNA matches it firmly. Part of the rows lack a size; the others show once, few, many or a class for expanded clones.

j_call v_call d_call clone_size cdr3_aa cdr3_nt
TRBJ2-5 TRBV19 NA NA CASSIIPGQETQYF TGTGCCAGTAGTATAATCCCCGGGCAAGAGACCCAGTACTTC
TRBJ1-5 TRBV6-6 NA NA CASSYVGEQPQHF TGTGCCAGCAGTTACGTGGGGGAACAGCCCCAGCATTTT
TRBJ1-6 TRBV9 NA few CASSAQDYQGDNSPLHF TGTGCCAGCAGCGCCCAAGACTACCAGGGAGATAATTCACCCCTCCACTTT
TRBJ2-2 TRBV5-1 NA NA CASSWGGANTGELFF TGCGCCAGCAGCTGGGGTGGAGCGAACACCGGGGAGCTGTTTTTT
TRBJ1-1 TRBV2 NA NA CASTEAFF TGTGCCAGCACTGAAGCTTTCTTT
TRBJ1-6 TRBV18 NA NA CASSPPMTVTNSPLHF TGTGCCAGCTCACCCCCCATGACAGTAACTAATTCACCCCTCCACTTT
TRBJ2-7 TRBV25-1 TRBD1 NA CASSDLDREGYEQYF TGTGCCAGCAGTGACTTGGACAGGGAAGGCTACGAGCAGTACTTC
TRBJ1-2 TRBV19 NA few CASSSQGGYGYTF TGTGCCAGTAGTTCGCAGGGAGGCTATGGCTACACCTTC
TRBJ1-2 TRBV6-1 NA NA CASISSGATYGYTF TGTGCCAGCATTAGTTCAGGGGCGACGTACGGCTACACCTTC
TRBJ1-2 TRBV12-3/TRBV12-4 NA few CATKRGPSYGYTF TGTGCCACCAAAAGGGGCCCGAGCTATGGCTACACCTTC
TRBJ2-5 TRBV5-1 NA many CASSFGTAKETQYF TGCGCCAGCAGCTTCGGGACTGCCAAAGAGACCCAGTACTTC
TRBJ1-2 TRBV15 NA NA CATREDYGYTF TGTGCCACCAGAGAGGACTATGGCTACACCTTC
TRBJ1-2 TRBV5-1 TRBD1 NA CASSYLGQGDGYTF TGCGCCAGCAGCTACCTGGGACAGGGAGATGGCTACACCTTC
TRBJ1-5 TRBV18 NA NA CATHAGGNQPQHF TGTGCCACCCACGCCGGAGGAAATCAGCCCCAGCATTTT
TRBJ2-7 TRBV12-3/TRBV12-4 NA few CASSLTRGLRYEQYF TGTGCCAGCAGTTTAACCCGGGGACTTCGCTACGAGCAGTACTTC
TRBJ2-3 TRBV24-1 NA NA CATSPELGGDTQYF TGTGCCACCAGTCCCGAGCTCGGAGGAGATACGCAGTATTTT
TRBJ1-5 TRBV18 NA NA CASSPGTEYSNQPQHF TGTGCCAGCTCACCAGGGACCGAATATAGCAATCAGCCCCAGCATTTT
TRBJ2-4 TRBV7-2 NA few CASSRAPLRLDLKNIQYF TGTGCCAGCAGCCGTGCCCCCCTCCGACTAGACCTCAAAAACATTCAGTACTTC
TRBJ2-5 TRBV10-3 NA NA CAISESGVWTQYF TGTGCCATCAGTGAGTCCGGGGTTTGGACCCAGTACTTC
TRBJ1-1 TRBV7-3 NA few CASSRTYFGTANTEAFF TGTGCCAGCAGCCGTACCTACTTTGGGACGGCGAACACTGAAGCTTTCTTT
TRBJ2-1 TRBV20-1 NA few CSGRRAYNEQFF TGCAGTGGTCGGAGGGCGTACAATGAGCAGTTCTTC
TRBJ2-7 TRBV18 NA NA CASSPPKSEQYF TGTGCCAGCTCACCCCCGAAATCCGAGCAGTACTTC
TRBJ2-7 TRBV15 TRBD1 few CATSRRTGDEQYF TGTGCCACCAGCAGACGCACAGGGGATGAGCAGTACTTC
TRBJ2-7 TRBV20-1 NA NA CSAARAGWDSYEQYF TGCAGTGCCGCGAGAGCGGGCTGGGACTCCTACGAGCAGTACTTC
TRBJ2-4 TRBV12-3/TRBV12-4 NA NA CASSFSNKPRRKNIQYF TGTGCCAGCAGTTTTTCCAATAAACCCCGTCGCAAAAACATTCAGTACTTC
TRBJ2-1 TRBV11-3 TRBD1 few CASSSSIRDRGHNEQFF TGTGCCAGCAGCTCCTCCATCCGGGACAGGGGGCACAATGAGCAGTTCTTC
TRBJ2-1 TRBV18 TRBD2 NA CASSPPGLAGDWGNEQFF TGTGCCAGCTCACCACCGGGACTAGCGGGGGACTGGGGGAATGAGCAGTTCTTC
TRBJ2-7 TRBV30 TRBD2 NA CAWSEIAGGYEQYF TGTGCCTGGAGTGAAATAGCGGGGGGTTACGAGCAGTACTTC
TRBJ1-2 TRBV6-5 TRBD1 few CASSLGQGSSYGYTF TGTGCCAGCAGTTTGGGACAGGGATCTTCCTATGGCTACACCTTC
TRBJ2-5 TRBV20-1 NA NA CSARDSDSPIETQYF TGCAGTGCTAGAGACTCGGACTCACCAATAGAGACCCAGTACTTC
TRBJ2-7 TRBV7-2 NA NA CASSNGISYEQYF TGTGCCAGCAGCAACGGAATCTCCTACGAGCAGTACTTC
TRBJ2-3 TRBV4-1 TRBD2 NA CASSQRSSGGPDTQYF TGCGCCAGCAGCCAGAGATCTAGCGGGGGGCCAGATACGCAGTATTTT
TRBJ2-1 TRBV7-2 NA NA CASSPPVAAEQFF TGTGCCAGCAGCCCCCCGGTGGCAGCCGAGCAGTTCTTC
TRBJ1-1 TRBV7-9 NA few CASTVAIAATNSAFF TGTGCCAGCACCGTAGCGATCGCGGCCACGAATTCAGCTTTCTTT
TRBJ1-2 TRBV6-5 TRBD1 few CASSSFTGGRASGYTF TGTGCCAGCAGTTCTTTCACAGGGGGAAGGGCAAGTGGCTACACCTTC
TRBJ2-3 TRBV15 NA NA CATSRGGGTDTQYF TGTGCCACCAGCAGAGGTGGGGGTACAGATACGCAGTATTTT
TRBJ2-2 TRBV15 NA NA CATSRGVGLRLETGELFF TGTGCCACCAGCAGAGGTGTAGGACTCCGCCTAGAGACCGGGGAGCTGTTTTTT
TRBJ2-2 TRBV27 NA few CASSSPGHTDTGELFF TGTGCCAGCAGTTCACCGGGTCATACCGACACCGGGGAGCTGTTTTTT